Each of the 11 T cell receptor beta chains below was sequenced from the same sample in a study of T cell changes during pregnancy in multiple sclerosis. TCRdb's table, derived via immunoSEQ multiplex PCR, lists solely in-frame clones and lacks some. There are around 31,000 clones in the sample; more than 90% occur only once, and 0.65% to 0.9% lies in the top ten. Sample: CD4+ T cells from peripheral blood mononuclear cells, taken in the first trimester of pregnancy. The receptors come from a female donor with multiple sclerosis, enrolled in a pregnancy study.

The J gene is TRBJ1-5, the V gene TRBV7-2, with D unclear. The germline gives CDR1 SGHTA, CDR2 FQGNSA. This CDR3 spans 14 amino acids. The ends were cut back, 3 bases at V and 7 bases at J, with 13 bases in the middle. The CDR3 loop reads CASSLDPEVQPQHF. The CDR3 DNA reads TGTGCCAGCAGCTTGGACCCGGAGGTCCAGCCCCAGCATTTT.

The genes are TRBV10-2 and TRBJ1-1; D might be TRBD1 (6 bases). This CDR3 is 13 amino acids long. The germline CDR1 and CDR2 sequences are WSHSY and SAAADI. Trimming left V 6 bases short and J 5 bases short, with 13 bases between. CDR3 nucleotide sequence: TGCGCCAGCAGACGGGGGGCTCTGACTGAAGCTTTCTTT. This sequence encodes CASRRGALTEAFF.

The V gene is TRBV15, the J gene TRBJ2-4; the D gene is possibly TRBD2 (5 bases). V lost 4 bases to trimming and J lost 0 bases, with 7 bases between them. The CDR3 is 14 amino acids. Germline V CDR1 and CDR2: LNHNV, YYDKDF (reference sequence). CDR3 nucleotides: TGTGCCACCAGCATCGGACTAGCCAAAAACATTCAGTACTTC. Translation: CATSIGLAKNIQYF.

The chain links TRBV2 to TRBJ2-7, with TRBD2 matching over 7 bases. This CDR3 is 14 amino acids long. The V gene's germline CDR1 is SNHLY and CDR2 FYNNEI. V dropped 5 bases and J dropped 0; count of bases not matched to a gene: 4. DNA for the CDR3: TGTGCCAGCAGTCCTAGCGGTTTCTCCTACGAGCAGTACTTC. It codes for CASSPSGFSYEQYF. Looking up the rest from reference TRBV2 and TRBJ2-7 gives the full variable domain: EPEVTQTPSHQVTQMGQEVILRCVPISNHLYFYWYRQILGQKVEFLVSFYNNEISEKSEIFDDQFSVERPDGSNFTLKIRSTKLEDSAMYFCASSPSGFSYEQYFGPGTRLTVT.

The rearrangement joins TRBV30 to TRBJ2-2; TRBD1 agrees at 7 bases. The V and J ends lost 4 bases and 5 bases, in that order; junction bases with no gene match: 10. Germline V gene lookup returns CDR1 GTSNPN and CDR2 SVGIG (reference sequence). The CDR3 spans 15 residues. The DNA for the CDR3 is TGTGCCTGGAACACAGGGGTGAGGGGAACCGGGGAGCTGTTTTTT. This translates into CAWNTGVRGTGELFF. Filled out from reference TRBV30 and TRBJ2-2, the complete variable domain reads SQTIHQWPATLVQPVGSPLSLECTVEGTSNPNLYWYRQAAGRGLQLLFYSVGIGQISSEVPQNLSASRPQDRQFILSSKKLLLSDSGFYLCAWNTGVRGTGELFFGEGSRLTVL.

The chain has TRBV28 and TRBJ2-2; the D gene is possibly TRBD1 (7 bases). The V end lost 4 bases, the J end lost 1 base, and 16 bases lay between the germline ends. The germline V gene has CDR1 MDHEN and CDR2 SYDVKM. CDR3 size: 17 residues. The CDR3 loop is CASSSSVQGGNTGELFF. In DNA, the CDR3 is TGTGCCAGCAGTTCCTCTGTTCAGGGGGGGAACACCGGGGAGCTGTTTTTT.

The chain employs TRBV6-5 and TRBJ1-4; no definite D call. CDR1 is MNHEY and CDR2 is SVGAGI in the germline V gene. The CDR3 extends over 12 amino acids. Between the trimmed V and J ends, which lost 6 bases and 3 bases, there was a span of 5 bases. The DNA for the CDR3 is TGTGCCAGCAGCAGTTCTAATGAAAAACTGTTTTTT. The encoded protein is CASSSSNEKLFF.

This sequence joins TRBV15 and TRBJ1-5; 7 bases agree with TRBD1. CDR1 and CDR2 from the germline V gene are LNHNV and YYDKDF (reference sequence). The CDR3 is made up of 13 amino acids. With V trimmed by 4 bases and J by 10 bases, 7 bases remained unmatched. CDR3 region: CATSNRGVGPQHF. In nucleotides, the CDR3 is TGTGCCACCAGCAACAGGGGTGTGGGCCCCCAGCATTTT.

The chain couples TRBV6-4 to TRBJ1-2; TRBD1 might be the D (5 bases). The length of the CDR3 is 14 residues. V shed 4 bases and J shed 2 bases, with 11 bases lying between them. Germline V gene lookup returns CDR1 MRHNA and CDR2 SNTAGT. The CDR3 spells CASSGRVSNYGYTF. CDR3 sequence (DNA): TGTGCCAGCAGTGGCAGGGTGTCGAACTATGGCTACACCTTC.

This clone was counted only a few times. The V and J genes are TRBV5-1 and TRBJ2-7; no definite D call. V was trimmed by 1 base and J by 6 bases, leaving 14 bases between them. CDR1 is SGHRS, CDR2 YFSETQ, per germline. The CDR3 consists of 14 residues. CDR3 DNA sequence: TGCGCCAGCAGCTTGTCCTCCAGGATGGGCGAGCAGTACTTC. Translated: CASSLSSRMGEQYF.

This sequence joins TRBV30 and TRBJ1-3, with 7 bases fitting TRBD1. V lost 7 bases to trimming and J lost 0 bases; unmatched junction nucleotides: 6. Per the germline V gene, CDR1 is GTSNPN and CDR2 is SVGIG (reference sequence). This CDR3 spans 14 amino acids. CDR3 sequence: CAFSQGFSGNTIYF. In nucleotides, the CDR3 is TGTGCCTTCTCACAGGGGTTCTCTGGAAACACCATATATTTT.